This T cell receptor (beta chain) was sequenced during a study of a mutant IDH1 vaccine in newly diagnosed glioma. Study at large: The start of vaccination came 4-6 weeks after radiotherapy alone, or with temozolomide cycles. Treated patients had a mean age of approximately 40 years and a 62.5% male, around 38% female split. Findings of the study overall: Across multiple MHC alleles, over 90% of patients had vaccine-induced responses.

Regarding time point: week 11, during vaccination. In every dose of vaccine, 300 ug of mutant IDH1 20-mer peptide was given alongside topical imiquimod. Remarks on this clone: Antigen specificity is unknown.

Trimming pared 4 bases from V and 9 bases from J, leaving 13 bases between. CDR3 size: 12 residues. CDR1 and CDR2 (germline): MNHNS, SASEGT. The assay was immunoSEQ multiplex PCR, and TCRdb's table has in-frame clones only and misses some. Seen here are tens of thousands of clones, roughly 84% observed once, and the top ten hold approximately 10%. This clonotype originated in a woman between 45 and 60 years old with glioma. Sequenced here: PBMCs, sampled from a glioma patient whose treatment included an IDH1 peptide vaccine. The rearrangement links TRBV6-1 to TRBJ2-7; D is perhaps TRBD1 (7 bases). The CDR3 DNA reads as TGTGCCAGCAGTGCAGGGGGAGGCGGGCAGTACTTC. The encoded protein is CASSAGGGGQYF.